Listed below are T cell receptor beta chains from one sample, sequenced in a study of T cell responses to AZD1222 COVID-19 vaccine. Assay: immunoSEQ multiplex PCR; the TCRdb copy retains only in-frame clones and omits some. The data contain some 130,000 clones, 65% to 90% of them singletons. The sample consisted of peripheral blood, taken on day 0 of AZD1222 vaccination. All receptors derive from an adult in good health. Each CDR3 is given with its conserved first and last residue. The D gene is left open where the match is weak. Rows give clone size only sometimes, using once, few, many, or a class for an expanded clone.

>.|.|TRBJ1-1|TRBV5-6
TGTGCCAGCAGCTTGGAGACGGGGCAGAACACTGAAGCTTTCTTT
CASSLETGQNTEAFF
>TRBD1|.|TRBJ1-6|TRBV6-5
TGTGCCAGCAGTTTGGCCGGGACAGGGAAGTCACCCCTCCACTTT
CASSLAGTGKSPLHF
>.|many|TRBJ2-3|TRBV7-9
TGTGCCAGCAGCTCCCGGTATCAGCGCCATAGCACAGATACGCAGTATTTT
CASSSRYQRHSTDTQYF
>TRBD1|.|TRBJ1-5|TRBV27
TGTGCCAGCAGTTTAGCCCCCGGGACAGGGAGTAGCAATCAGCCCCAGCATTTT
CASSLAPGTGSSNQPQHF
>TRBD1|.|TRBJ2-7|TRBV27
TGTGCCAGCAGCCATTCCGGGACAGGGCACTACGAGCAGTACTTC
CASSHSGTGHYEQYF
>.|once|TRBJ2-7|TRBV7-2
TGTGCCAGCAGCTTAACAGCAGGGGAATCATACGAGCAGTACTTC
CASSLTAGESYEQYF
>.|.|TRBJ2-7|TRBV6-5
TGTGCCAGCAGTTATTCGACTAATTCGGGAGAGCAGTACTTC
CASSYSTNSGEQYF
>TRBD1|.|TRBJ1-2|TRBV7-2
TGTGCCAGCAGCTACACGGGACAGGGGACCTGGACCTTC
CASSYTGQGTWTF
>TRBD2|.|TRBJ2-5|TRBV9
TGTGCCAGCAGCGTATCGGGGGGGGCCGGAGAGACCCAGTACTTC
CASSVSGGAGETQYF
>TRBD1|.|TRBJ1-2|TRBV6-2/TRBV6-3
TGTGCCAGCAGTTACTCTCGGGGACAGGGGAGCTATGGCTACACCTTC
CASSYSRGQGSYGYTF
>.|.|TRBJ2-5|TRBV7-3
TGTGCCAGCAGCTTAACGGGGCACGCCTCGGAGACCCAGTACTTC
CASSLTGHASETQYF
>.|.|TRBJ1-2|TRBV4-3
TGCGCCAGCAGCCAAGGAGGGGGAGGTTATGGCTACACCTTC
CASSQGGGGYGYTF
>TRBD2|.|TRBJ2-7|TRBV7-2
TGTGCCAGCAGCTTAGCGCCGGGAGGGAACTACGAGCAGTACTTC
CASSLAPGGNYEQYF
>TRBD1|.|TRBJ1-2|TRBV28
TGTGCCAGCAGTGTCCGACAGGGAAACTATGGCTACACCTTC
CASSVRQGNYGYTF
>.|few|TRBJ1-2|TRBV6-6
TGTGCCAGCAGTTACTCTACACCACCCTTGGACTACACCTTC
CASSYSTPPLDYTF
>TRBD1|.|TRBJ2-3|TRBV18
TGTGCCAGCTCACCCAGGACAGGGCAAGCAGATACGCAGTATTTT
CASSPRTGQADTQYF
>.|.|TRBJ1-1|TRBV7-9
TGTGCCAGCAGCTTAAAAAGACGGACCGACATGAACACTGAAGCTTTCTTT
CASSLKRRTDMNTEAFF
>TRBD1|once|TRBJ1-1|TRBV9
TGTGCCAGCAGCCCTCACCCAGGGGGTACTGAAGCTTTCTTT
CASSPHPGGTEAFF
>.|.|TRBJ2-5|TRBV2
TGTGCCAGCAGTGAACGGCGGTCCCAAGAGACCCAGTACTTC
CASSERRSQETQYF
>.|many|TRBJ1-1|TRBV2
TGTGCCAGCACCTCGGACAAAACCATCCCATTGAACACTGAAGCTTTCTTT
CASTSDKTIPLNTEAFF